The clone carrying this T cell receptor (beta chain) was found a few times. This entry belongs to a study of blood T cells in healthy people across ages. For the second PCR, which ran for roughly 7 to 11 cycles, a sample-barcoded 5' primer and a J-beta primer mix were used. TCRdb ran MiXCR on the 5' RACE reads and lists one entry per CDR3 protein. This sample has some 800,000 distinct CDR3 sequences, with roughly 25% found just once. The CDR3 is made up of 16 amino acids. Each donor had 8 to 10 milliliters of peripheral blood drawn. The same specimen was also included in a second study, on T cells of mothers and their children.

This clonotype was obtained from a boy younger than 18 in good health. The sample consisted of blood. The J gene is TRBJ2-5, the V gene TRBV21-1; the DNA was not used to check the table's D call, TRBD1. TRBV21-1 is a known pseudogene. CDR3 sequence (DNA): TGTGCCAGCAACCTTCCACCGGGACTGGGGAAAGAGACCCAGTACTTC. Its translation is CASNLPPGLGKETQYF.